Following are 14 T cell receptor beta chains from one sample sequenced in a study of blood T cell repertoires in COVID-19. TCRdb's table, derived via immunoSEQ multiplex PCR, lists solely in-frame clones and lacks some. The sample lists under 250,000 clones; around 82% were seen once. Material for sequencing was peripheral blood. All receptors derive from a woman aged 40-49 years with active or convalescent COVID-19.

This chain uses TRBV19 with TRBJ2-1, with D maybe TRBD2 (5 bases). Trimming shortened V by 6 bases and J by 5 bases, and 11 bases separated the two germline ends. This CDR3 spans 13 amino acids. Germline CDR1 LNHDA, CDR2 SQIVND (reference sequence). CDR3 protein: CASSHGLNNEQFF. CDR3 in DNA: TGTGCCAGTAGCCATGGACTTAACAATGAGCAGTTCTTC.

This clone was found once. This sequence joins TRBV9 and TRBJ1-2; D is unclear. Germline V gene sequence: CDR1 SGDLS, CDR2 YYNGEE. There are 15 residues in the CDR3. Trimming left V 0 bases short and J 2 bases short, with 11 bases between. CDR3 in DNA: TGTGCCAGCAGCGTAGGGCAGTTTATAAACTATGGCTACACCTTC. The encoded protein is CASSVGQFINYGYTF.

The rearrangement uses TRBV29-1 and TRBJ1-2; TRBD1 aligns across 9 bases. The CDR3 has 12 residues. V lost 5 bases, J lost 6 bases, and 4 bases stayed unmatched. Germline V gene lookup returns CDR1 SQVTM and CDR2 ANQGSEA. The CDR3 loop reads CSVWTGENGYTF. The CDR3 DNA reads as TGCAGCGTTTGGACAGGGGAAAATGGCTACACCTTC.

The CDR3 coding sequence is TGTGCCAGCAGCCAGCAAGGAGGGCAGCCCCAGCATTTT. Translation: CASSQQGGQPQHF. The chain carries TRBV3-1 (or the pseudogene TRBV3-2) and TRBJ1-5; no reliable D call. The germline V and J ends were trimmed by 3 bases and 7 bases, with 10 bases remaining between them. Germline V gene sequence: CDR1 LGHDT, CDR2 YNNKEL (reference sequence). The CDR3 covers 13 residues.

The V gene is TRBV10-1, the J gene TRBJ1-2, with D perhaps matching TRBD1 (6 bases). Deletions cut 7 bases from V and 3 bases from J, with 15 bases between. Germline assignment: CDR1 WNHNN and CDR2 SYGVQD (reference sequence). This CDR3 has 14 amino acids. In DNA form, the CDR3 reads TGCGCCAGCATTACATCGGACAGCCACTATGGCTACACCTTC. Its translation is CASITSDSHYGYTF.

This clone was detected only once. The rearrangement links TRBV6-5 to TRBJ1-1; 9 nucleotides agree with TRBD1. Trimming took 7 bases from V and 4 from J; bases not matched to a gene: 7. The CDR3 contains 14 residues. Germline assignment: CDR1 MNHEY and CDR2 SVGAGI. CDR3 sequence: CASKAGTGSTEAFF. DNA for the CDR3: TGTGCCAGCAAGGCCGGGACAGGGAGCACTGAAGCTTTCTTT.

In this sample, this clone turned up a few times. V usage is TRBV5-8 and J usage is TRBJ1-4, with no clear D. There are 15 residues in the CDR3. Per germline, CDR1 SGHTS and CDR2 YDEGEE. Trimming stripped 0 bases from V and 4 bases from J, with 10 bases between. CDR3: CASSLDAGHNEKLFF. The CDR3, as DNA: TGTGCCAGCAGCTTGGATGCAGGTCATAATGAAAAACTGTTTTTT.

The V call is TRBV27, the J call TRBJ2-7, with 16 bases matching TRBD2. The germline gives CDR1 MNHEY, CDR2 SMNVEV (reference sequence). With V trimmed by 0 bases and J by 6 bases, 2 bases remained unmatched. The CDR3 spans 16 residues. CDR3 coding DNA: TGTGCCAGCAGTTTATCCGGGACTAGCGGGAGGGGCGAGCAGTACTTC. It specifies CASSLSGTSGRGEQYF.

This clone appeared a few times. The chain combines TRBV3-1 (or the pseudogene TRBV3-2) with TRBJ1-2; D is ambiguous. The V end lost 0 bases, the J end lost 2 bases, and 28 bases lay between the germline ends. Per the germline V gene, CDR1 is LGHDT and CDR2 is YNNKEL (reference sequence). CDR3 length equals 21 residues. The CDR3 loop is CASSQDFGGFGTSKGNYGYTF. DNA of the CDR3: TGTGCCAGCAGCCAAGATTTTGGAGGTTTTGGCACCTCTAAAGGGAACTATGGCTACACCTTC.

CDR3 loop: CASSQEPGEYYNEQFF. CDR3 DNA sequence: TGCGCCAGCAGCCAAGAACCAGGGGAATACTACAATGAGCAGTTCTTC. The V call is TRBV4-3, the J call TRBJ2-1; possible D gene TRBD1, 6 bases. Germline CDR1 and CDR2: LGHNA and YSLEER. The V end was cut by 0 bases, the J end by 3 bases, with 12 bases between. This CDR3 is 16 amino acids long.

The chain combines TRBV5-6 with TRBJ2-7; D is perhaps TRBD2 (6 bases). The V and J ends lost 4 bases and 5 bases respectively, with 13 bases between them. Germline CDR1 reads SGHDT; CDR2 reads YYEEEE. The CDR3 extends over 13 amino acids. This CDR3 is CASSRWGVHEQYF. The CDR3 DNA sequence: TGTGCCAGCAGCCGTTGGGGGGTCCACGAGCAGTACTTC.

The CDR3 sequence: CASSLSAAGGRTGELFF. CDR3 sequence (DNA): TGTGCCAGCAGCTTATCGGCGGCGGGGGGCCGCACCGGGGAGCTGTTTTTT. The chain combines TRBV7-2 with TRBJ2-2; TRBD2 agrees at 8 bases. Germline V CDR1 and CDR2: SGHTA, FQGNSA. With V trimmed by 2 bases and J by 4 bases, 9 bases remained unmatched. The CDR3 totals 17 residues.

The rearrangement links TRBV27 to TRBJ2-7; perhaps TRBD2 as D (5 bases). The CDR3 contains 16 residues. Germline CDR1 and CDR2: MNHEY and SMNVEV (reference sequence). V gave up 2 bases and J gave up 1 base, with 15 bases separating them. For the CDR3, the DNA is TGTGCCAGCAGTTTAAGGATAGCGAGAGTATCCTACGAGCAGTACTTC. It yields the protein CASSLRIARVSYEQYF.

The chain has TRBV15 and TRBJ1-3, with a tentative D call TRBD1 (6 bases). V gave up 1 base and J gave up 9 bases, with 16 bases separating them. Germline-derived CDR1 and CDR2 are LNHNV and YYDKDF (reference sequence). This CDR3 contains 15 residues. CDR3 nucleotide sequence: TGTGCCACCAGCAGAGGTGACAGGCTCCGGGGCACCATATATTTT. This translates into CATSRGDRLRGTIYF.